These T cell receptor beta chains were read from a single sample in a study of shared clonotypes between healthy human individuals. Some clones are missing from TCRdb's copy, which holds only in-frame ones; the method was immunoSEQ multiplex PCR. The repertoire has hundreds of thousands of clones, roughly 72% of them found once; the top ten carry around 12%. Sequencing was carried out using PBMCs. These receptor sequences come from a woman in her forties in good health. Some clones in this sample may be carry-over from other donors' samples. CDR3s include the opening cysteine and the closing phenylalanine or tryptophan. The size entry is marked missing in some rows and otherwise reads once, few, many or a size class.

j_call: TRBJ2-7; clone_size: -; v_call: TRBV10-3; cdr3_aa: CAISERLGQGASEQYF
j_call: TRBJ2-7; clone_size: -; v_call: TRBV10-3; cdr3_aa: CAISDGTTYEQYF
j_call: TRBJ2-5; clone_size: -; v_call: TRBV6-1; cdr3_aa: CASRSQGLETQYF
j_call: TRBJ2-5; clone_size: -; v_call: TRBV18; cdr3_aa: CASSPPISGSRGETQYF
j_call: TRBJ2-6; clone_size: -; v_call: TRBV5-1; cdr3_aa: CASSLGVGSGANVLTF
j_call: TRBJ2-3; clone_size: -; v_call: TRBV28; cdr3_aa: CASRTGTGSDTQYF
j_call: TRBJ2-1; clone_size: -; v_call: TRBV7-2; cdr3_aa: CASSLAILGYNEQFF
j_call: TRBJ2-7; clone_size: -; v_call: TRBV29-1; cdr3_aa: CSVGEYEQYF
j_call: TRBJ2-1; clone_size: -; v_call: TRBV7-8; cdr3_aa: CASSLSSLAGDEQFF
j_call: TRBJ1-3; clone_size: once; v_call: TRBV19; cdr3_aa: CASSIQSGPGNTIYF
j_call: TRBJ2-3; clone_size: few; v_call: TRBV5-4; cdr3_aa: CASSLRTDTQYF
j_call: TRBJ1-2; clone_size: -; v_call: TRBV6-1; cdr3_aa: CASTPSWGGQVYTF
j_call: TRBJ2-5; clone_size: -; v_call: TRBV7-8; cdr3_aa: CASSLGAVVQETQYF
j_call: TRBJ2-7; clone_size: few; v_call: TRBV5-8; cdr3_aa: CASSFQVGYEQYF
j_call: TRBJ2-1; clone_size: -; v_call: TRBV27; cdr3_aa: CASSLTGVSEQFF
j_call: TRBJ2-5; clone_size: -; v_call: TRBV19; cdr3_aa: CASCLGGTETQYF
j_call: TRBJ2-5; clone_size: -; v_call: TRBV29-1; cdr3_aa: CSVLGGKETQYF
j_call: TRBJ2-7; clone_size: once; v_call: TRBV6-5; cdr3_aa: CATVGPTYEQYF
j_call: TRBJ1-4; clone_size: -; v_call: TRBV4-3; cdr3_aa: CASSQVWIINEKLFF
j_call: TRBJ2-7; clone_size: -; v_call: TRBV7-2; cdr3_aa: CASSHSGGTSYEQYF
j_call: TRBJ2-3; clone_size: -; v_call: TRBV7-9; cdr3_aa: CASSQGQSSTDTQYF
j_call: TRBJ1-4; clone_size: -; v_call: TRBV4-2; cdr3_aa: CASSLNRDFEKLFF
j_call: TRBJ2-3; clone_size: -; v_call: TRBV10-3; cdr3_aa: CATSPFGSTTDTQYF
j_call: TRBJ2-1; clone_size: -; v_call: TRBV4-3; cdr3_aa: CASSQGYRNEQFF
j_call: TRBJ2-6; clone_size: -; v_call: TRBV15; cdr3_aa: CATSRPSGRASGANVLTF
j_call: TRBJ2-1; clone_size: once; v_call: TRBV9; cdr3_aa: CASSGQVSYNEQFF
j_call: TRBJ1-1; clone_size: -; v_call: TRBV27; cdr3_aa: CASSLSIIMTDMNTEAFF